This record concerns one TCR beta chain sequence. The antigen is undetermined. Per germline, CDR1 SQVTM and CDR2 ANQGSEA. The CDR3 runs 11 residues. These data are taken from a study of CXCR3-negative and CXCR3-positive naive CD8 T cells. UMI labels and 5' RACE were used to prepare the TRB cDNA libraries. TCRdb reprocessed the 5' RACE reads and keeps a single row for each CDR3 protein, giving no DNA. This sample's table has about 85,000 distinct CDR3 sequences. General observations from the study: The study found more hydrophobic TRB CDR3s in CXCR3-positive naive cells than in CXCR3-negative naive cells. Sequencing showed both naive subsets with comparably high diversity, and memory CD8+ cells much lower.

The study sorted every CD8+ T cell subset in triplicate at 280,000 or so cells each. By phenotype, naive CD8+ T cells were CD45RO-CCR7+CD27+CD95-. The sequencing input was naive CXCR3+ CD8+ T cells from blood. The subset: CD45RO-CCR7+CD27+CD95- naive CD8+ T cells expressing CXCR3 (TNR3+). The rearrangement links TRBV29-1 to TRBJ1-2; no DNA is available, so the TRBD1 call from TCRdb remains unchecked. This receptor was taken from a human donor in good health. Some clones in this sample may be carry-over from other donors' samples. The CDR3 reads CSVPEFYGYTF.